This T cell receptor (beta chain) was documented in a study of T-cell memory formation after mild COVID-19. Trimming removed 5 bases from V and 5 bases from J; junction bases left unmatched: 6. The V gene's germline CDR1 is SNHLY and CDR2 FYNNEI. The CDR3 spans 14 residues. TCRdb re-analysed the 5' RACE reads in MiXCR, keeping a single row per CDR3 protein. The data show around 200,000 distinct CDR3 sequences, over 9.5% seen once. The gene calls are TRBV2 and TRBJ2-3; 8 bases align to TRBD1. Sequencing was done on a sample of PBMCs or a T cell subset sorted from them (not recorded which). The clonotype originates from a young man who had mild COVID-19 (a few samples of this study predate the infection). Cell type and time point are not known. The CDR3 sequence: CASSRQGSGDTQYF. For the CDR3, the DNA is TGTGCCAGCAGTAGACAGGGGTCGGGAGATACGCAGTATTTT.